This T cell receptor beta chain was sequenced during a study of T cell clonotyping in hematopoietic cell transplantation. Study-level information: Cytoreduction preceded collection of pretransplant recipient samples.

Sequencing used immunoSEQ multiplex PCR; TCRdb keeps in-frame clones, though not all of them. The sample records fewer than 100,000 clones, 95% to 97% being singletons. Time point given: recipient sample about 28 days before transplant, after cytoreduction. Per germline, CDR1 MGHRA and CDR2 YSYEKL. The CDR3 is 17 residues long. V gave up 2 bases and J gave up 8 bases; unmatched junction bases: 10. The sequenced sample was peripheral blood mononuclear cells, obtained before stem cell transplant. The clonotype comes from a woman aged 50 to 60 with acute myeloid leukemia. Some clones in this sample may be carry-over from other donors' samples. This chain connects TRBV4-1 to TRBJ2-1; 12 bases line up with TRBD2. This chain's CDR3 is CASSQSAGLAGAYEQFF. The CDR3 bases are TGCGCCAGCAGCCAATCAGCGGGACTAGCGGGTGCATATGAGCAGTTCTTC.